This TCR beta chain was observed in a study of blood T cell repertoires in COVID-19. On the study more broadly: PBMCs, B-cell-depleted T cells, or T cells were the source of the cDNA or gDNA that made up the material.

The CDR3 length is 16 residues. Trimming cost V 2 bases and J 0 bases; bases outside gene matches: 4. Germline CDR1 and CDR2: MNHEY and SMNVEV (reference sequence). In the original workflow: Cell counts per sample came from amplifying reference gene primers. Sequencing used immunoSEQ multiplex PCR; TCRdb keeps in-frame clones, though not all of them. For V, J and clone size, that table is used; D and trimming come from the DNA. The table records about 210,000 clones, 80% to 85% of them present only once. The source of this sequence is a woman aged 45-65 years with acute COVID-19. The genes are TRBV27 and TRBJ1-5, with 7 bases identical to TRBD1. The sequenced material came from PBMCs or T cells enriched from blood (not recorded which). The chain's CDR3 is CASSLTGQTSNQPQHF. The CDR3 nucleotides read TGTGCCAGCAGTTTAACGGGACAGACTAGCAATCAGCCCCAGCATTTT.